In its sample, the clone carrying this T cell receptor (beta chain) was seen many times. This specimen comes from a study of T-cell memory formation after mild COVID-19. TCRdb re-derived calls from the 5' RACE reads in MiXCR, one entry per CDR3 protein. The sample includes more than 25,000 distinct CDR3 sequences, just under 7.5% of them seen just once. In germline, CDR1 is GTSNPN, CDR2 SVGIG (reference sequence). This CDR3 has 12 residues. The V gene end was trimmed by 8 bases and the J gene end by 4 bases; junction bases not matched to a gene: 8. V gene TRBV30 combines with J gene TRBJ2-7; TRBD1 agrees at 7 bases. The sequence was obtained from an adult woman who had mild COVID-19 (a few samples of this study predate the infection). Cell type and time point are not known. Sequences were obtained from PBMCs or a T cell subset sorted from them (not recorded which). The CDR3 loop reads CAKGQTPYEQYF. The DNA for the CDR3 is TGTGCCAAGGGACAGACACCGTACGAGCAGTACTTC.